Listed here are 15 T cell receptor beta chains from one sample, sequenced in a study of naive and memory T cell subsets. Two oligonucleotides, mixed equimolar, formed the beta constant-region primer covering TRBC1 and TRBC2. Each CDR3 protein gets one entry after TCRdb re-called the UMI-ligation and nested PCR reads with MiXCR. The sample yields some 87,000 distinct CDR3 sequences, 7% to 7.5% seen once. The specimen sequenced was central memory CD4+ T cells from blood. The receptors derive from a human donor in good health.

Concerning this clonotype itself: A much bigger clone sits one base away, suggesting this may be a read error. The rearrangement links TRBV13 to TRBJ1-4, with D perhaps TRBD1 (5 bases). V lost 7 bases to trimming and J lost 4 bases, with 13 bases between them. The CDR3 consists of 14 residues. The V gene's germline CDR1 is PRHDT and CDR2 FYEKMQ (reference sequence). CDR3 coding DNA: TGTGCCAGCAAACGCGGGGGTAGTAATGAAAAACTGTTTTTT. Translation gives CASKRGGSNEKLFF.

This clonotype was observed many times. The rearrangement joins TRBV12-3 or TRBV12-4 to TRBJ2-1, with 7 nucleotides matching TRBD1. The V gene end was trimmed by 5 bases and the J gene end by 7 bases; junction bases not matched to a gene: 8. CDR3 length equals 14 residues. The CDR3 DNA sequence: TGTGCCAGCAGTCTCCGGGACAGTGAGAATGAGCAGTTCTTC. Translated: CASSLRDSENEQFF.

This clonotype was seen many times. The chain couples TRBV29-1 to TRBJ1-1; D not certain. Trimming removed 2 bases from V and 2 bases from J, with 6 bases in between. This CDR3 spans 12 amino acids. CDR1 and CDR2 from the germline V gene are SQVTM and ANQGSEA. Here the CDR3 reads CSVENRNTEAFF. CDR3 coding DNA: TGCAGCGTTGAAAACAGAAACACTGAAGCTTTCTTT.

This clonotype occurred many times. The V and J genes are TRBV30 and TRBJ2-7; 7 bases fit TRBD1. Germline CDR1 reads GTSNPN; CDR2 reads SVGIG (reference sequence). CDR3 size: 14 residues. V gave up 5 bases and J gave up 0 bases; unmatched junction bases: 7. The CDR3 coding sequence is TGTGCCTGGTCAAGGGGGCCCAACTCCTACGAGCAGTACTTC. The encoded protein is CAWSRGPNSYEQYF.

This clonotype was observed many times. The genes are TRBV18 and TRBJ2-5, with D possibly matching TRBD1 (5 bases). V was pared by 5 bases and J by 2 bases, with 9 bases between. This CDR3 spans 13 amino acids. Germline CDR1 and CDR2: KGHSH and LQKENI. In DNA form, the CDR3 reads TGTGCCAGCTCAACCGACAGTCAAGAGACCCAGTACTTC. It translates to CASSTDSQETQYF.

The V gene is TRBV12-5, the J gene TRBJ1-1; D not resolved. This CDR3 has 12 amino acids. Trimming shortened V by 6 bases and J by 7 bases, and 12 bases separated the two germline ends. Germline CDR1 and CDR2: LGHNT and FRNRAP. CDR3 in amino acids: CASGLTEIEAFF. The CDR3 DNA follows: TGTGCTAGTGGGCTAACGGAGATTGAAGCTTTCTTT.

The chain combines TRBV6-1 with TRBJ1-5, with D maybe TRBD1 (5 bases). The CDR3 runs to 15 residues. V was cut by 3 bases and J by 0 bases, with 9 bases left in between. In germline, CDR1 is MNHNS, CDR2 SASEGT. CDR3 nucleotide sequence: TGTGCCAGCAGTGATAAGGGGTTTAGCAATCAGCCCCAGCATTTT. Translation: CASSDKGFSNQPQHF.

This clonotype was seen ten or more times. This rearrangement joins TRBV20-1 to TRBJ1-5, with unresolved D. Deletions cut 5 bases from V and 0 bases from J, with 11 bases between. The germline gives CDR1 DFQATT, CDR2 SNEGSKA (reference sequence). This CDR3 is built from 14 residues. The CDR3 bases are TGCAGTGCTTGGGCACCCTATAGCAATCAGCCCCAGCATTTT. As protein: CSAWAPYSNQPQHF.

This clonotype has a count of ten or more. The rearrangement uses TRBV11-2 and TRBJ1-2; D possibly corresponds to TRBD1 (5 bases). CDR1 and CDR2 from the germline V gene are SGHAT and FQNNGV. This CDR3 has 16 residues. The V and J ends lost 4 bases and 1 base respectively, with 16 bases between them. The CDR3: CASSSSTGRINYGYTF. CDR3 bases: TGTGCCAGCAGCTCGTCCACGGGACGGATTAACTATGGCTACACCTTC.

In its sample, this clonotype was seen a few times. The chain joins TRBV24-1 to TRBJ2-2; 7 nucleotides line up with TRBD1. V gave up 3 bases and J gave up 6 bases; unmatched junction bases: 6. The V gene's germline CDR1 is KGHDR and CDR2 SFDVKD. The CDR3 is 15 amino acids. The CDR3 nucleotides read TGTGCCACCAGTGATAGAGGGGGCAGTTCCGGGGAGCTGTTTTTT. This gives the protein CATSDRGGSSGELFF.

The chain carries TRBV11-2 and TRBJ2-2, with D perhaps TRBD2 (6 bases). The length of the CDR3 is 14 residues. The V gene lost 10 bases and the J gene lost 9 bases, with 21 bases spanning the gap. The V gene's germline CDR1 is SGHAT and CDR2 FQNNGV. Written as DNA, the CDR3 is TGTGCCACCCGCCCGGCAGGAGGGCCGCGGGAGCTGTTTTTT. Translating it yields CATRPAGGPRELFF.

This chain links TRBV5-4 with TRBJ1-4; tentative D call: TRBD1 (5 bases). V gave up 3 bases and J gave up 8 bases, with 14 bases separating them. CDR1 is SGHNT and CDR2 is YYREEE in the germline V gene (reference sequence). The CDR3 totals 14 residues. The CDR3 DNA sequence: TGTGCCAGCAGCTCGACAGTAAGCCGGGAAAAACTGTTTTTT. It is translated as CASSSTVSREKLFF.

This clonotype was detected a few times. The chain uses TRBV28 and TRBJ1-5, with D unresolved. The germline V and J ends were trimmed by 3 bases and 4 bases, with 10 bases remaining between them. The CDR3 has 14 amino acids. CDR1 and CDR2 from the germline V gene are MDHEN and SYDVKM. The CDR3 DNA reads TGTGCCAGCAGTTTCGGAGGAGAAAATCAGCCCCAGCATTTT. Translated: CASSFGGENQPQHF.

Many counts were recorded for this clonotype. This rearrangement joins TRBV5-4 to TRBJ2-3; D call uncertain. This CDR3 has 20 amino acids. Trimming took 3 bases from V and 0 from J, leaving 26 bases between them. The germline V gene encodes CDR1 SGHNT and CDR2 YYREEE (reference sequence). The CDR3 here is CASSSGPQWWLVRSTDTQYF. The CDR3 region has the DNA TGTGCCAGCAGCTCTGGCCCACAATGGTGGCTGGTCCGGAGCACAGATACGCAGTATTTT.

V is TRBV7-2 and J is TRBJ1-5, with 7 bases aligning to TRBD1. CDR1 is SGHTA and CDR2 is FQGNSA in the germline V gene. This CDR3 region has 16 residues. V lost 1 base to trimming and J lost 5 bases; unmatched junction nucleotides: 8. The CDR3, as DNA: TGTGCCAGCAGCTTAGGATTCACAGGGGCCCATCAGCCCCAGCATTTT. The encoded protein is CASSLGFTGAHQPQHF.